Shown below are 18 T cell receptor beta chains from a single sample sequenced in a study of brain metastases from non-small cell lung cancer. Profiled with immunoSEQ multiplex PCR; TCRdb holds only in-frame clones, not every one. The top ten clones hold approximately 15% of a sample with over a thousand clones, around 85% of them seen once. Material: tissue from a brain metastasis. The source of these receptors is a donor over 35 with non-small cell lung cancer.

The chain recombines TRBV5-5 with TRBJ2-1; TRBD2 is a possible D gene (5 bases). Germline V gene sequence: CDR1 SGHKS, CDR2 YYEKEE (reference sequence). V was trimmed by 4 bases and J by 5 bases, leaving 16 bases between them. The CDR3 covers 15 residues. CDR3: CASSPRTLGNNEQFF. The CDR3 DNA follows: TGTGCCAGCAGCCCAAGGACTTTAGGAAACAATGAGCAGTTCTTC. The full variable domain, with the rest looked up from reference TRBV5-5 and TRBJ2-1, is DAGVTQSPTHLIKTRGQQVTLRCSPISGHKSVSWYQQVLGQGPQFIFQYYEKEERGRGNFPDRFSARQFPNYSSELNVNALLLGDSALYLCASSPRTLGNNEQFFGPGTRLTVL.

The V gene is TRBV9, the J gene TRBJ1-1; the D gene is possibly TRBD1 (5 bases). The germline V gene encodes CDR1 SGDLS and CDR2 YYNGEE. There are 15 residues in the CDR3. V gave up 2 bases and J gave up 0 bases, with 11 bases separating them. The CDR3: CASSVSLGVNTEAFF. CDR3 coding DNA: TGTGCCAGCAGCGTCTCATTAGGGGTGAACACTGAAGCTTTCTTT.

CDR3 region: CASILGDSEGDEQFF. Here the CDR3 DNA reads TGTGCCAGCATCCTGGGGGACTCCGAAGGAGATGAGCAGTTCTTC. The chain is built from TRBV21-1 and TRBJ2-1; the D call in the table, TRBD2, was not verified against the DNA. TRBV21-1 represents a pseudogene. This CDR3 spans 15 amino acids.

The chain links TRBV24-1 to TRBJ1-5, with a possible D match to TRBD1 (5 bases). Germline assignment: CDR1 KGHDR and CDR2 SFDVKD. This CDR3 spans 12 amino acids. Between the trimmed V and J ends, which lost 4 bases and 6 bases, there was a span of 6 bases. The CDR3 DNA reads TGTGCCACCAGTGAGGGGGGTCAGCCCCAGCATTTT. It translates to CATSEGGQPQHF.

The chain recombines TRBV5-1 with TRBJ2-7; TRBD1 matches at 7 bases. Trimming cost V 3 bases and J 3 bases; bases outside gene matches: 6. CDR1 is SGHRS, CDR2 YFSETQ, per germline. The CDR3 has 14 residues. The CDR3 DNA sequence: TGCGCCAGCAGCTACGACAGGGTTAGCTACGAGCAGTACTTC. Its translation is CASSYDRVSYEQYF.

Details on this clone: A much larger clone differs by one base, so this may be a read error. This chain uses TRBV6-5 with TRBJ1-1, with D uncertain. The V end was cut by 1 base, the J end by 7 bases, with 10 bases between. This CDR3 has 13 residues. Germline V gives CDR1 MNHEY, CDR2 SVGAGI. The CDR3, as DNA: TGTGCCAGCAGTTACTTGACGTTCGGTGAAGCTTTCTTT. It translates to CASSYLTFGEAFF.

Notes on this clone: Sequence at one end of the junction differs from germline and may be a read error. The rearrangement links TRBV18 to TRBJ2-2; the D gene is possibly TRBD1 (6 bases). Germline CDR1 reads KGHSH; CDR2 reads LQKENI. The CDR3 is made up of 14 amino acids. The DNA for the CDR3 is TGTGCCAGCTCACCTCCACCGACAGGTCGGGGAGCTGTTTTT. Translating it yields CASSPPPTGRGAVF.

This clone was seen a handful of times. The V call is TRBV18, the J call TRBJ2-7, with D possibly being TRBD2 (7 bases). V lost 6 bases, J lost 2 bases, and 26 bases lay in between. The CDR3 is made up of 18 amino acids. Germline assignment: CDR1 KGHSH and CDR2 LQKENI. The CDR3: CASSPTGHSGTSAYEQYF. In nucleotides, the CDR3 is TGTGCCAGCTCCCCAACGGGACACAGCGGGACTTCTGCCTACGAGCAGTACTTC.

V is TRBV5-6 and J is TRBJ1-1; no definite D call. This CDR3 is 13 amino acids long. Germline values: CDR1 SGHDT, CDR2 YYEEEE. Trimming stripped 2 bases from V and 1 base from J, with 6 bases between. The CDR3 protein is CASSFPSNTEAFF. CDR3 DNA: TGTGCCAGCAGCTTCCCCTCGAACACTGAAGCTTTCTTT.

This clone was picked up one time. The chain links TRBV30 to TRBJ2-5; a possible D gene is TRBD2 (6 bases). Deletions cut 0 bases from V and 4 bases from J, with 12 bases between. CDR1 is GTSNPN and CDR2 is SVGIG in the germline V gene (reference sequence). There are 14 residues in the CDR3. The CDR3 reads CAWSVGGGAETQYF. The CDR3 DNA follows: TGTGCCTGGAGTGTGGGCGGAGGGGCAGAGACCCAGTACTTC.

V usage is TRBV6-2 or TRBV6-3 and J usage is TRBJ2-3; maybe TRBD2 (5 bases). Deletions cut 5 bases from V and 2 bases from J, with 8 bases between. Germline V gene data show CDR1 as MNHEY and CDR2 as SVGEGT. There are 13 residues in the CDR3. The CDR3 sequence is CASSADSTDTQYF. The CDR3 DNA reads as TGTGCCAGCAGTGCGGACTCCACAGATACGCAGTATTTT.

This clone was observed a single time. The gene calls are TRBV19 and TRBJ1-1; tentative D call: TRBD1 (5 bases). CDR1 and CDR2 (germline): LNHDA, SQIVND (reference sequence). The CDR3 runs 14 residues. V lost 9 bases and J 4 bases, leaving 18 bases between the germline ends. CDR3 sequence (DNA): TGTGCCAGCGCAACTCCCCCAGGGAGCACTGAAGCTTTCTTT. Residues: CASATPPGSTEAFF.

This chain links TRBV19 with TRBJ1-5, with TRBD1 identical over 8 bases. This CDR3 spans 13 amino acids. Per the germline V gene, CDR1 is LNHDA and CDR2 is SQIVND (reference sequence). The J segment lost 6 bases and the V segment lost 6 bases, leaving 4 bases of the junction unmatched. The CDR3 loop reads CASRDRDVQPQHF. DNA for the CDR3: TGTGCCAGTAGGGACAGGGACGTTCAGCCCCAGCATTTT.

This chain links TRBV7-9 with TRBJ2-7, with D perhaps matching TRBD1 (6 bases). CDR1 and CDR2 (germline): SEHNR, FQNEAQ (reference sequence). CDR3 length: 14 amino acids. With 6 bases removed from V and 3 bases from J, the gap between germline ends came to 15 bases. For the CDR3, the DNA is TGTGCCAGCAGAGTGGGGGCCGAGGGCTACGAGCAGTACTTC. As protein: CASRVGAEGYEQYF. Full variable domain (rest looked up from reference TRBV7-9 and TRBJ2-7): DTGVSQNPRHKITKRGQNVTFRCDPISEHNRLYWYRQTLGQGPEFLTYFQNEAQLEKSRLLSDRFSAERPKGSFSTLEIQRTEQGDSAMYLCASRVGAEGYEQYFGPGTRLTVT.

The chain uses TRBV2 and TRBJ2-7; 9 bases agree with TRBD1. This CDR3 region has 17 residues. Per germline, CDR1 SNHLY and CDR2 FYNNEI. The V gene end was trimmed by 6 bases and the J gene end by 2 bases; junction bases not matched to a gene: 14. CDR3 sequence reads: CASRTPGQGTKTYEQYF. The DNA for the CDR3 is TGTGCCAGCAGAACACCAGGACAGGGGACAAAGACCTACGAGCAGTACTTC.

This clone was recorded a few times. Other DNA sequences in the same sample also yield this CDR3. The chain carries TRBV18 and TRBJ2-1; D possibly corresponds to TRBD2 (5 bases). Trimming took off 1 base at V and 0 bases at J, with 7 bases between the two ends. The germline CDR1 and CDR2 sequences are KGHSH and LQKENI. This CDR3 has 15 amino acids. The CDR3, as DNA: TGTGCCAGCTCACCACGAGGGAGCTCCTACAATGAGCAGTTCTTC. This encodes CASSPRGSSYNEQFF.

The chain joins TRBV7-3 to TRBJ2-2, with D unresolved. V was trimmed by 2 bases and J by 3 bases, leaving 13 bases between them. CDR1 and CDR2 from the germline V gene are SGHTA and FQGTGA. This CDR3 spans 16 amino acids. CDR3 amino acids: CASSLDAEAHTGELFF. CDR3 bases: TGTGCCAGCAGCTTAGACGCAGAGGCCCACACCGGGGAGCTGTTTTTT.

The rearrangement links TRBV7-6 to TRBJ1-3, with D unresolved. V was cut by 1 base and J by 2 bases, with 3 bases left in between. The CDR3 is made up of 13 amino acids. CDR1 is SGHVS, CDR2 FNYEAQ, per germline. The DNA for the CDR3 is TGTGCCAGCAGCTTAGGCCCTGGAAACACCATATATTTT. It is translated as CASSLGPGNTIYF. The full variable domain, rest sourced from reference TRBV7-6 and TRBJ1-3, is GAGVSQSPRYKVTKRGQDVALRCDPISGHVSLYWYRQALGQGPEFLTYFNYEAQQDKSGLPNDRFSAERPEGSISTLTIQRTEQRDSAMYRCASSLGPGNTIYFGEGSWLTVV.